Below are 11 T cell receptor beta chains sequenced from a single sample in a study of shared clonotypes between healthy human individuals. Some clones are missing from TCRdb's copy, which holds only in-frame ones; the method was immunoSEQ multiplex PCR. The sample lists around 500,000 clones; around 75% were seen once. Sequenced sample: PBMCs. These receptor sequences come from a woman between 40 and 50 years old in good health. Some clones in this sample may be carry-over from other donors' samples.

V is TRBV6-1 and J is TRBJ1-1, with 7 nucleotides matching TRBD1. V shed 7 bases, J shed 1 base, and the junction held 9 bases outside the gene matches. Looked up from germline, CDR1 is MNHNS and CDR2 is SASEGT. This CDR3 has 15 residues. CDR3 DNA sequence: TGTGCCAGCAACCCGTGGGGGACAGAGAACACTGAAGCTTTCTTT. Amino acid sequence: CASNPWGTENTEAFF.

The V call is TRBV4-2, the J call TRBJ2-2; tentatively, D is TRBD1 or TRBD2 (5 bases each). In germline, CDR1 is LGHNA, CDR2 YNFKEQ. CDR3 length equals 21 residues. The germline V and J ends were trimmed by 0 bases and 0 bases, with 23 bases remaining between them. The CDR3 is CASSQDFLFFGGETNTGELFF. CDR3 coding DNA: TGTGCCAGCAGCCAAGATTTTTTGTTTTTTGGGGGAGAGACGAACACCGGGGAGCTGTTTTTT.

The rearrangement uses TRBV11-1 and TRBJ2-3, with D possibly being TRBD1 (6 bases). The CDR3 extends over 13 amino acids. Per germline, CDR1 SGHAT and CDR2 FQDESV (reference sequence). Between the trimmed V and J ends, which lost 4 bases and 7 bases, there was a span of 12 bases. The CDR3 nucleotides read TGTGCCAGCAGCTCCGACAGGATGAATACGCAGTATTTT. Protein product: CASSSDRMNTQYF.

V gene TRBV7-9 combines with J gene TRBJ1-2; D gene unclear. CDR3 length equals 15 residues. Germline V gene lookup returns CDR1 SEHNR and CDR2 FQNEAQ (reference sequence). Trimming removed 2 bases at V and 3 bases at J, with 13 bases between. The CDR3, as DNA: TGTGCCAGCAGCTTACGGGCCGCCAGCGACTATGGCTACACCTTC. As protein: CASSLRAASDYGYTF. Looking up the rest from reference TRBV7-9 and TRBJ1-2 gives the full variable domain: DTGVSQNPRHKITKRGQNVTFRCDPISEHNRLYWYRQTLGQGPEFLTYFQNEAQLEKSRLLSDRFSAERPKGSFSTLEIQRTEQGDSAMYLCASSLRAASDYGYTFGSGTRLTVV.

This clone was seen only a few times. V and J are TRBV27 and TRBJ1-5; weak D call: TRBD1 (5 bases). CDR3 length: 15 residues. The germline gives CDR1 MNHEY, CDR2 SMNVEV (reference sequence). Trimming removed 5 bases from V and 3 bases from J, with 14 bases in between. The DNA of the CDR3 is TGTGCCAGCAGTCCACAGGCAACGATCAATCAGCCCCAGCATTTT. This translates into CASSPQATINQPQHF.

The chain combines TRBV5-1 with TRBJ2-1; 10 nucleotides agree with TRBD1. The V segment lost 0 bases and the J segment 8 bases; nucleotides outside the gene matches: 5. This CDR3 is 15 amino acids long. The germline gives CDR1 SGHRS, CDR2 YFSETQ. The CDR3, as DNA: TGCGCCAGCAGCTTGGTAGGGACAGGGGTAGATGAGCAGTTCTTC. Its protein is CASSLVGTGVDEQFF.

The chain is built from TRBV5-6 and TRBJ2-5; maybe TRBD2 (6 bases). V lost 1 base and J 1 base, leaving 20 bases between the germline ends. The germline gives CDR1 SGHDT, CDR2 YYEEEE. The CDR3 length is 18 residues. This CDR3 is CASSLLSSDPWGQETQYF. In nucleotides, the CDR3 is TGTGCCAGCAGCTTGTTGTCTAGCGATCCATGGGGCCAAGAGACCCAGTACTTC.

As DNA, the CDR3 is TGTGCCAGCAGCTCAGCGACAGGGAACACTTACGAGCAGTACTTC. Its translation is CASSSATGNTYEQYF. This sequence joins TRBV5-4 and TRBJ2-7, with 7 bases identical to TRBD1. CDR1 is SGHNT, CDR2 YYREEE, per germline (reference sequence). V was clipped by 3 bases and J by 4 bases; unmatched bases: 10. CDR3 size: 15 residues.

The CDR3 region has the DNA TGCGCCAGCAGCTTTGAACTAGCGGGAGGATCCCGGCAGTACTTC. Its protein product is CASSFELAGGSRQYF. The J gene is TRBJ2-7, the V gene TRBV5-1; 12 bases are a match to TRBD2. CDR3 size: 15 residues. V lost 2 bases, J lost 9 bases, and 9 bases stayed unmatched. Looked up from germline, CDR1 is SGHRS and CDR2 is YFSETQ.

The chain recombines TRBV5-4 with TRBJ2-3; 10 nucleotides align to TRBD2. The CDR3 has 16 amino acids. J was trimmed by 4 bases and V by 2 bases; bases with no gene match: 7. Germline assignment: CDR1 SGHNT and CDR2 YYREEE (reference sequence). CDR3 sequence (DNA): TGTGCCAGCAGCTTTGGTGGTAGCGGGGGGTCAGATACGCAGTATTTT. This codes for CASSFGGSGGSDTQYF.

The CDR3 region is CASSIFSDSTYEQYF. The CDR3 bases are TGTGCCAGCAGTATTTTTTCGGACTCTACCTACGAGCAGTACTTC. This chain joins TRBV28 and TRBJ2-7, with D possibly matching TRBD2 (5 bases). With 5 bases removed from V and 2 bases from J, the gap between germline ends came to 16 bases. In germline, CDR1 is MDHEN, CDR2 SYDVKM. This CDR3 spans 15 amino acids.